This TCR beta chain is drawn from a study of T cells after yellow fever vaccination. This clonotype was counted many times. TCRdb re-called the 5' RACE reads through MiXCR, storing one row per CDR3 protein. The profile covers about 310,000 distinct CDR3 sequences, with roughly 3.5% appearing a single time and 20% to 25% taken by the ten largest. Germline-derived CDR1 and CDR2 are LNHDA and SQIVND (reference sequence). CDR3 length: 14 amino acids. This specimen was PBMCs, taken on the day of the yellow fever booster vaccination. The chain couples TRBV19 to TRBJ1-1; D gene unclear. The receptor was isolated from a man aged 18 to 35 who received the YFV17D yellow fever vaccine. CDR3 sequence (DNA): TGTGCGGCGGCGGGCAGCCTCGACGTCCCTGAAGCTTTCTTT. This encodes CAAAGSLDVPEAFF.